The TCR beta chain under discussion was sequenced for a study of cytomegalovirus exposure and HLA in healthy donors. Study background: Across a few hundred genotyped donors, 81% landed in the Caucasian-associated ancestry cluster.

Findings and limits, study-wide: Presence/absence analyses rested on an assumption that sequencing depth was roughly uniform across donors. CMV serostatus was the only recorded immune exposure for donors. A later analysis found most CMV-associated TCR beta chains apparently HLA-restricted.

V lost 4 bases and J lost 4, with 8 bases in between. The germline gives CDR1 MNHEY, CDR2 SMNVEV (reference sequence). CDR3 length: 14 amino acids. As for this clone: No antigen is known for it.

Primers: 60 Vbeta forward and 13 Jbeta reverse. Profiling relied on immunoSEQ multiplex PCR, and the TCRdb table lists in-frame clones only, not all of them. The sample carries tens of thousands of clones, around 80% recorded once. Sequencing was carried out using PBMCs. The chain uses TRBV27 and TRBJ1-6, with a tentative D call TRBD1 (5 bases). The source is a woman aged 45-65 years in good health and CMV-seropositive. The CDR3 DNA reads TGTGCCAGCAGTTCCGGGACTTATAATTCACCCCTCCACTTT. Translating it yields CASSSGTYNSPLHF.